This T cell receptor beta chain was found in a study of T cell responses to AZD1222 COVID-19 vaccine. This clone appeared a single time. Between the trimmed V and J ends, which lost 5 bases and 5 bases, there was a span of 15 bases. The length of the CDR3 is 14 residues. Germline V CDR1 and CDR2: SGHKS, YYEKEE (reference sequence). Profiled with immunoSEQ multiplex PCR; TCRdb holds only in-frame clones, not every one. The repertoire holds about 140,000 clones, with 88% as singletons. This clonotype was sampled from an adult who received the AZD1222 COVID-19 vaccine. The chain links TRBV5-5 to TRBJ2-3; D ambiguous. This specimen consisted of peripheral blood, obtained 28 days after the second AZD1222 dose. CDR3 in amino acids: CASRLGLVQDTQYF. DNA of the CDR3: TGTGCCAGCAGGCTGGGTCTGGTACAAGATACGCAGTATTTT.